The sequence of this TCR beta chain was determined in a study of tumor-infiltrating lymphocytes in primary liver carcinoma. The wider study: Recorded tumor stage was T1-T3 N0M0, with diameters of about 4 to 10 cm.

Unsorted bulk tissue (roughly 19-31 mg) underwent RNA and DNA co-extraction. Surgeons resected the patients' primary liver carcinomas. From roughly 0.55 ug of total RNA, TCR beta-specific cDNA was reverse-transcribed using a constant-region primer. Researchers made the TCR beta libraries by running three nested multiplex PCR rounds with slightly modified ARM-PCR. Both of the initial two PCR rounds ran for around 9 cycles and employed TRBV1-TRBV30 forward primers alongside a C-beta reverse primer. TCRdb called the multiplex PCR reads again in MiXCR, with one record for every CDR3 protein. The sample records some 25,000 distinct CDR3 sequences, over 65% being singletons. Regarding the study as a whole: Tumor region pairs showed greater overlap than either tumor-adjacent or tumor-blood pairs did. Found in all five tumor regions were only about 7-24% of top clones.

V gave up 5 bases and J gave up 2 bases, with 15 bases separating them. This CDR3 is built from 15 residues. Germline CDR1 and CDR2: MDHEN and SYDVKM. In its sample, this clonotype was seen many times. Its antigen is as yet unknown. The source is a man aged 40-50 years with primary liver carcinoma and hepatitis B virus infection. V is TRBV28 and J is TRBJ2-5; D is tentatively TRBD1 or TRBD2 (5 bases each). Sequencing used liver tumor tissue from sampling region 3. Subset meaning: tumor region T3, left-lateral pole. The CDR3 reads CASSVGTWAQETQYF. CDR3 coding DNA: TGTGCCAGCAGTGTCGGGACGTGGGCTCAAGAGACCCAGTACTTC.